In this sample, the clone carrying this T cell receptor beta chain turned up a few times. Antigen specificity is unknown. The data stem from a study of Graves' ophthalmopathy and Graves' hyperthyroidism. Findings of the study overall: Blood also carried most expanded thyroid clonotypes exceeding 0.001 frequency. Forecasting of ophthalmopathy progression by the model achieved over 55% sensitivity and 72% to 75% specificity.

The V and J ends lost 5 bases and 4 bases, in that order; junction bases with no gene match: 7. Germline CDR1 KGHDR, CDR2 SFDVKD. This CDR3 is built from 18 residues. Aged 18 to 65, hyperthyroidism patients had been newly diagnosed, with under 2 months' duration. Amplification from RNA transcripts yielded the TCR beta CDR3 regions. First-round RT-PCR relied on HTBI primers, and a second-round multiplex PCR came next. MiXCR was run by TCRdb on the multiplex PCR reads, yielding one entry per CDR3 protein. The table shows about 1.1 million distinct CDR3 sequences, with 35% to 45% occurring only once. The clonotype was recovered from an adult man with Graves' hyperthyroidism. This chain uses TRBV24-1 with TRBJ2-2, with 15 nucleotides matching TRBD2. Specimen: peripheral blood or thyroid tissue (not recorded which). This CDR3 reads CATSGRTSGRASTGELFF. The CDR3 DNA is TGTGCCACCAGTGGCCGGACTAGCGGGAGGGCCAGCACCGGGGAGCTGTTTTTT.